This T cell receptor (beta chain) was identified during a study of cytomegalovirus exposure and HLA in healthy donors. Germline loops: CDR1 MNHEY, CDR2 SMNVEV (reference sequence). The CDR3 is made up of 17 amino acids. J was trimmed by 3 bases and V by 5 bases; bases with no gene match: 9. The table came from immunoSEQ multiplex PCR; TCRdb's copy has only in-frame clones and leaves some out. The table includes hundreds of thousands of clones, less than 95% detected once. The chain links TRBV27 to TRBJ2-1; 11 bases agree with TRBD2. The sequence came from a woman aged 25 to 39 in good health and CMV-seronegative. Material for sequencing was PBMCs. The CDR3 protein is CASSTRLAGGIYNEQFF. In DNA form, the CDR3 reads TGTGCCAGCAGTACCCGTTTAGCGGGAGGGATCTACAATGAGCAGTTCTTC.